This TCR beta chain originates from a study of OX40 agonist ivuxolimab in advanced cancers. Overall study context: Prior therapy, whether anti-PD-1, anti-PD-L1 or anti-CTLA-4, was allowed, and under 50% had some.

The sample holds one count of this clone. Antigen: not known. The study, taken as a whole, reports: By week 6 at 0.1 to 3.0 mg/kg, blood CD4+ and CD8+ T cells had expanded clonally. No antigen was identified for the clonally expanded peripheral T cells. Expanded clones were, on average, more numerous among CD8+ T cells than CD4+.

Generated by immunoSEQ multiplex PCR, the TCRdb table keeps only in-frame clones and is missing some. This sample has about 76,000 clones; over 80% occur once, and the top ten carry around 2%. Trimming took 1 base from V and 2 from J, leaving 14 bases between them. The CDR3 sequence is 16 residues long. From germline, CDR1 is SGHTA and CDR2 FQGTGA. The chain combines TRBV7-3 with TRBJ2-5, with a tentative D call TRBD2 (6 bases). The source material was CD4+ or CD8+ T cells sorted from blood, sampled in a trial of the OX40 agonist ivuxolimab. The clonotype originates from an adult with an advanced solid tumor such as melanoma, head and neck, liver or kidney cancer. The CDR3 protein is CASSLNGRGLQETQYF. As DNA, the CDR3 is TGTGCCAGCAGCTTAAACGGGAGAGGGTTACAAGAGACCCAGTACTTC. The variable domain in full, completed from reference TRBV7-3 and TRBJ2-5, reads GAGVSQTPSNKVTEKGKYVELRCDPISGHTALYWYRQSLGQGPEFLIYFQGTGAADDSGLPNDRFFAVRPEGSVSTLKIQRTERGDSAVYLCASSLNGRGLQETQYFGPGTRLLVL.